This T cell receptor beta chain came from a study of cytomegalovirus exposure and HLA in healthy donors (dated by TCRdb to about 2017). Some background on the complete study: An earlier analysis of approximately 640 of the donors reported 250 to 300 Gb of sequence data and 117 million unique TCR beta sequences from about 200 million T cells. Of the 300 to 500 genotyped donors, over 80% were placed in the genetic ancestry cluster associated with self-reported Caucasian donors. All discovery cohort repertoires had been generated using a single sequencing platform. The study aimed to test whether cataloging public T cell receptors could reveal signatures of past pathogen exposure. Both class I and class II loci were covered by HLA typing, at four-digit resolution. The study combined high-throughput TCR immunosequencing, statistical association of individual TCRs with disease status, and machine learning to predict cytomegalovirus infection status. Across about 370 genotyped donors of the cohort, an average of roughly 200,000 unique TCR beta nucleotide sequences per donor were sequenced, and approximately 19% of those sequences were non-productive. The later analysis used no new phenotypic data to find candidate immune exposures, relying instead on TCR beta sequences and their occurrence across donors. Roughly 5 DR-DQ haplotypes were handled as single units for association and clustering, since linkage in the cohort was strong. Typing coverage differed by locus: A, B, C, DRB1 and DQB1 were typed in roughly 629-630 donors, DQA1 in approximately 520, DPA1 in roughly 590, and DPB1 in 472. Besides the first cohort of 666 subjects, a separate validation cohort made up of 90 to 150 different subjects was used. The T cell repertoires of about 700 subjects were profiled by immunosequencing and related to cytomegalovirus serostatus. In a later genetic analysis, genome-wide SNP genotypes for 398 of the 666 donors were used, and that subset was treated as a discovery cohort. An earlier analysis of 587 of the donors used high-throughput TCR beta sequencing to judge whether each TCR beta V gene segment behaved as functional or pseudogenic. In a later analysis, previously published TCR beta repertoires from more than 500 donors were re-analyzed and high-resolution HLA genotyping was added so that TCR occurrence patterns could be studied. An early release that covered about 640 HLA-typed donors contained around 300 gigabases of sequencing data and roughly 84 million unique TCR sequences. Donor age, sex, ethnicity and CMV serostatus were collected together with the repertoire data. General findings and caveats noted by the study authors: In a later analysis, HLA-associated TCR beta chains were found to be more clonally expanded and to have lower generation probabilities than equally common non-associated chains. The classifier was reported to diagnose cytomegalovirus status with high specificity and sensitivity in both the original cohort and the validation cohort. Compared with the approximately 720-donor mean, donors in an Asian-associated ancestry cluster had fewer N-insertions in productive TCRs, according to a later genetic analysis. In a later analysis, some 18,000 TCR beta sequences were associated with specific HLA alleles at a false discovery rate of 0.05. Three of the identified cytomegalovirus-associated TCR beta chains were confirmed in vitro to be specific for cytomegalovirus antigens. Most TCR sequences were observed very rarely across donors, whereas some public TCRs were present in many individuals. In a later analysis, most CMV-associated TCR beta chains were found to appear HLA-restricted, with HLA associations seemingly driven largely by CMV exposure. When HLA alleles, especially DR and DQ, strongly co-occurred, TCR associations were difficult to assign to individual alleles. A later genetic analysis associated a missense DCLRE1C variant with V-gene and J-gene trimming of TCR beta chains, and an independent cohort replicated the association. Roughly uniform sequencing depth across donors was assumed in presence/absence analyses, although this assumption may not hold. The study listed 164 TCR beta chains as associated with cytomegalovirus. According to a later analysis, TCR association rates differed among HLA loci, with DRB1 alleles showing the most associated TCRs and HLA-C alleles showing the fewest. Immune exposure information for the cohort was limited to CMV serostatus. Correlated functional status among segregating V segments might reflect linkage disequilibrium, but an unknown experimental factor could not be ruled out. Because counts were too low, roughly 17 rarely observed V segments, including chromosome 9 orphons, were left out of the earlier analysis of roughly 600 of the donors. Only TCR beta chains were sequenced in this cohort, and the absence of alpha or paired-chain data limited detectable features. Some IMGT-functional V segments, including TRBV6-2 and TRBV6-3, could not be distinguished by the 87-base-pair reads and were therefore excluded. A later analysis reported that several top co-occurrence clusters appeared linked to parvovirus B19, influenza, CMV and Epstein-Barr virus. Because HLA typing was unavailable for some donors at each locus, only the typed subset was used in association tests. A further reported finding was that TCR beta sequences accurately predicted the HLA-A and HLA-B alleles for most subjects in the first cohort. The authors suggested that the approach could potentially be generalized to other disease states and immunological phenotypes. The sequencing pipeline was judged likely to have produced a cluster of highly shared sequence variants as a technical artifact. In an earlier analysis of 587 of the donors, most TCR beta V segments were observed in productive rearrangements about 90% or about 30% of the time, broadly matching IMGT annotations.

Library construction relied on the immunoSEQ multiplex PCR assay. For the multiplex PCR, a mixture combining 60 forward primers for TCR Vbeta segments and 13 reverse primers for TCR Jbeta segments was used. The CDR3 region of rearranged TCR beta genes was amplified from genomic DNA by a multiplex PCR assay. On the Illumina HiSeq System, the amplified TCR beta libraries were sequenced as 87-base-pair reads. The authors processed their data as follows. A later analysis tallied approximately 87 million unique TCR beta chains across the 650 to 750 repertoires, and some 10 million of those chains were shared by two or more donors. To remove PCR and sequencing errors, raw reads were error-corrected and collapsed into unique sequences using a nearest-neighbor algorithm that merged closely related sequences. V, D and J gene segments were assigned by aligning CDR3 sequences to IMGT reference sequences. For a sequence to be retained, a match of at least six nucleotides to both a V gene segment and a J gene segment was required. A rearrangement counted as productive if the CDR3 had no stop codons and remained in frame with V and J, and every other rearrangement counted as non-productive. Following IMGT convention, CDR3 was defined as the stretch from the second conserved V-encoded cysteine up to the conserved J-encoded phenylalanine. The earlier analysis of 500 to 650 of the donors excluded any sequence lacking an unambiguous match to a single V gene segment. An earlier analysis of fewer than 650 of the donors classified V segments as functional when productive rearrangements were above 56.7% and as segregating when the standard deviation between donors was above 5%. A statistical classification framework was built to diagnose cytomegalovirus status from the catalog of TCR beta chain sequences. In a later analysis, V and J genes were assigned by comparing TCR nucleotide sequences against IMGT/GENE-DB human TR gene sequences. The TCRdist pipeline was used in a later analysis to assign CDR3 sequences and most-parsimonious VDJ recombination scenarios. In a later analysis, each TCR beta chain was defined by its CDR3 amino acid sequence together with its V-gene family, and reads lacking a unique V-gene family were excluded. As a way to deal with suspected cross-contamination and a sequencing artifact, a later analysis dropped 450 to 600 nucleotide sequences that were highly shared and had low generation probability. In a later analysis, a clonal expansion index for each public chain was calculated from normalized within-repertoire ranks of inferred template counts. Generation probabilities in a later analysis came from a VDJ recombination model fitted to out-of-frame rearrangements, and those results were checked against IGoR. In a later analysis, TCR-TCR, TCR-HLA and TCR-CMV co-occurrence was scored with hypergeometric tests, and a repertoire-size bias correction was applied to TCR pairs. False discovery rates were estimated in a later analysis by permuting HLA or CMV assignments 20 times. In a later analysis, co-occurring TCRs were grouped with DBSCAN, and TCRdist sequence similarity was added when clustering was performed within HLA-allele-positive subsets. Repertoires with fewer than 30,000 or more than 120,000 public chains were left out of co-occurrence clustering, as were about five repertoires with anomalous nucleotide sharing. TCRdb holds this immuneACCESS table with in-frame rearrangements only. Some clones are missing; in checked studies, unresolved V genes explain under half, and the rest has no known cause. That table supplies the V and J calls and clone size; D and trimming were determined from the DNA. Recorded for this sample are 90,000 to 140,000 clones; roughly 13% of them occurred a single time. Roughly 16% of the sample lies in the top ten.

The cohort was made up of approximately 670 healthy bone marrow donors. At the time of sampling, every cohort member was nominally healthy, though immune exposures that went unrecorded were likely present. The donor tested CMV seropositive and was one of the 289 seropositive cohort members. Each donor provided a peripheral blood sample, and peripheral blood mononuclear cells were used for TCR beta sequencing. Genomic DNA was extracted from the blood cell samples with the Qiagen DNeasy Blood Extraction Kit. Only a few counts were recorded for this clone. Its recognized antigen is unknown. Base qualities are not provided; no much larger clone lies one nucleotide away. The CDR1 and CDR2 encoded by the germline V gene are KGHSH and LQKENI. The cysteine opens and the phenylalanine closes a CDR3 of 16 amino acids. Only the CDR3 DNA stays, 48 bases, in frame from base 1. Trimming at the junction amounts to 2 bases on V and 0 bases on J, and the germline ends lie 11 bases apart.

The receptor was isolated from a man aged 40-55 years in good health and CMV-seropositive. The sample taken for sequencing was PBMCs. The V gene is TRBV18 and the J gene is TRBJ1-5; no D gene can be assigned with confidence. The CDR3 corresponds to CASSPSGKVSNQPQHF. Here is the DNA: TGTGCCAGCTCACCATCGGGGAAGGTTAGCAATCAGCCCCAGCATTTT.